This entry is about one T cell receptor (beta chain). Its antigen is unknown. The donors were in the roughly 110-subject validation cohort; that cohort was separate from the roughly 730-subject first cohort. V was cut by 5 bases and J by 0 bases, with 14 bases left in between. The CDR3 runs 16 residues. Per the germline V gene, CDR1 is SGHDT and CDR2 is YYEEEE. This entry is derived from a study of cytomegalovirus exposure and HLA in healthy donors. Profiling relied on immunoSEQ multiplex PCR, and the TCRdb table lists in-frame clones only, not all of them. This table has over 250,000 clones, around 85% appearing once. Findings of the study overall: A subsequent analysis found that TCR clusters from the first cohort also tended to co-occur in the roughly 120 validation repertoires, with 90% to 95% of cluster scores above 0. The investigators catalogued 160 or so TCR beta chains as cytomegalovirus-associated.

Material for sequencing was PBMCs. The chain uses TRBV5-6 and TRBJ1-4, with D possibly matching TRBD1 (6 bases). This sequence originates from a woman aged 18-30 years in good health and CMV-seronegative. The CDR3 is CASSRQEPATNEKLFF. CDR3 in DNA: TGTGCCAGCAGTAGACAGGAACCCGCAACTAATGAAAAACTGTTTTTT.